This T cell receptor beta chain came from a study of shared clonotypes between healthy human individuals (dated by TCRdb to 2019 to 2021). Some background on the complete study: The cohort comprised a couple of women and a few men aged 18 to 49 years. Each donor's leukapheresis produced roughly between about 0.9 and 9.5 billion PBMCs. Per donor, three plates each were used for CD4 naive and CD4 memory, two for CD8 naive, and one for CD8 memory. The study deeply sequenced blood TCR repertoires of five healthy adults to estimate repertoire size and the extent of clonotype sharing between individuals. Libraries were prepared and TCR repertoires were sequenced by different laboratories using diverse techniques, in order to increase sequencing depth and limit assay-specific biases.

Using the deep immunoSEQ assay, TCR CDR3 regions were amplified from genomic DNA by multiplex PCR. Extracted genomic DNA from each cell subset was spread evenly across all wells of several immunoSEQ 96-well plates, with each plate serving as a replicate. For sorted subsets, approximately 200 ng of genomic DNA, equivalent to tens of thousands of T cell genomes, went into each replicate PCR. Purified libraries were quantified with a Qubit 3.0 fluorometer, sized on a Bioanalyzer 2100, and re-quantified with the KAPA Library Quantification kit. Each immunoSEQ 96-well plate was sequenced on its own single-read 150-cycle Illumina NextSeq 550 flow cell. In the source study's methods: Because the immunoSEQ output held only junctional sequences and lacked quality scores, the filtering could not match the filtering applied to full-length reads. Sequences were annotated with PyIR, a Python wrapper for IgBLAST v1.9, and V/J genes and CDR3 were assigned using IMGT germline references. Reads were filtered out if the reads had weak V/J assignments (E-value above 1e-6), no CDR3, stop codons, out-of-frame junctions, or ambiguous translated residues. A V3J clonotype was defined by an identical inferred V gene, J gene, and CDR3 amino acid sequence. To compute the percentage overlap between repertoires, the number of shared unique clonotypes was divided by the size of the smaller repertoire. Repertoire richness was assessed with RTK rarefaction, the Chao1 estimator, and Recon v2.1 estimates of unobserved clonotypes. Generation probabilities were computed with OLGA for all TCRbeta clonotypes obtained by the gDNA method from four donors. TCRdb took over this immuneACCESS table, retaining in-frame rearrangements with V and J assigned. Such tables are incomplete; in checked studies, under half of the missing clones stem from an unresolved V gene, and the remainder is unexplained. D and trimming were read from the DNA, whereas the V and J calls and clone size are those reported in that table. For this sample the table gives over a million clones, of which more than 95% were detected only once. The ten largest make up roughly 1.2% of the sample.

The donors were healthy, HIV-negative adults who had no recently reported acute infections or vaccinations. Every donor was a Caucasian adult residing in Nashville, Tennessee, USA. Magnetic negative selection was used to enrich CD4+ T cells, after which naive cells were positively selected on CD45RA and the negative fraction became the memory subset. Blood was collected by leukapheresis, and PBMCs were isolated by Ficoll-Histopaque density gradient centrifugation and then cryopreserved in liquid nitrogen vapor phase. Purity and quantity of every magnetically sorted T cell population were checked by analytical flow cytometry. From each sorted fraction, genomic DNA was isolated and quantified by UV absorbance on a Nanodrop 2000c. The paper's findings and limits, for the study overall: Because the study included a small number of donors, the genetic and exposure-history diversity represented was limited. Even with the large sequencing depth, rarefaction of the sorted-subset datasets indicated that sequencing was incomplete. When a few donors were compared, the shared fraction of clonotypes was about 5.2% for naive CD4, about 4% for naive CD8, more than 2% for memory CD4, and less than 0.5% for memory CD8. Sampling was restricted to blood, and TCR repertoires in tissue are likely to differ from TCR repertoires in blood. Larger estimated clonotype richness was generally found for naive subsets than for memory subsets. Pairwise subsampling indicated that sequencing depth was expected to affect the degree of clonotype sharing among donors. Compared with non-shared clonotypes, the clonotypes found in all four sorted-subset donors had higher generation probabilities.

Trimming costs V 10 bases and J 0 bases, and their ends lie 16 bases apart. From a lookup of the germline V gene, CDR1 and CDR2 are SNHLY and FYNNEI. The CDR3 runs 15 residues from the cysteine to the phenylalanine. The entry retains the CDR3 DNA only, 45 bases that are in frame from base 1. Turning to this clone: No antigen is known for it. Base qualities are missing; no much larger clone stands one base away.

This chain joins TRBV2 to TRBJ1-5; the D gene is perhaps TRBD1, on 5 matching bases. This TCR was sampled from a man aged 30-40 years in good health. Sequenced material: naive CD4+ T cells sorted from blood. The sample's cell subset or site label is to be understood as: CD45RA+ positively selected. This receptor carries the CDR3 CATGVGSYSNQPQHF. The base sequence is TGTGCCACGGGGGTAGGGAGCTATAGCAATCAGCCCCAGCATTTT.